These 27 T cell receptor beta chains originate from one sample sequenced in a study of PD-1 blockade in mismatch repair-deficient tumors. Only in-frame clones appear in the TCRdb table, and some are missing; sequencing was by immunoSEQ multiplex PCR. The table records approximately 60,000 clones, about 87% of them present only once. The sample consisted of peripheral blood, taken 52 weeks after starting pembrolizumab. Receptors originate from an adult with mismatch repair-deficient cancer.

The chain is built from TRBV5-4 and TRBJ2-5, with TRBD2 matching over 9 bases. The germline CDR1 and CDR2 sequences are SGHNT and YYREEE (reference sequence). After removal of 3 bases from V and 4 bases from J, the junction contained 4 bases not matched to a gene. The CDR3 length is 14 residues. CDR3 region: CASSWAGGGETQYF. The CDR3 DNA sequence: TGTGCCAGCAGCTGGGCGGGAGGGGGAGAGACCCAGTACTTC.

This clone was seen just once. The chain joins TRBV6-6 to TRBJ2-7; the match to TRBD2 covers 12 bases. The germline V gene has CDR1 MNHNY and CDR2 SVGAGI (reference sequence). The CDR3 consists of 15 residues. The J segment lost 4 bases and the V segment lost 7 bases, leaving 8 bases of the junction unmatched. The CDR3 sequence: CASTETSGRGYEQYF. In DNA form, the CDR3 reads TGTGCCAGCACAGAGACTAGCGGGAGAGGGTACGAGCAGTACTTC.

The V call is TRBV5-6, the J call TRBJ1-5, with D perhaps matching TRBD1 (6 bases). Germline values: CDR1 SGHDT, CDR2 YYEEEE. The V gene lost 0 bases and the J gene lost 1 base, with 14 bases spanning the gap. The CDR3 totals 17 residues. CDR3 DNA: TGTGCCAGCAGCTTGGGTCTCACAGGGCTAAGCAATCAGCCCCAGCATTTT. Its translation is CASSLGLTGLSNQPQHF. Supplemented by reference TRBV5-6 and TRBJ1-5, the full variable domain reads DAGVTQSPTHLIKTRGQQVTLRCSPKSGHDTVSWYQQALGQGPQFIFQYYEEEERQRGNFPDRFSGHQFPNYSSELNVNALLLGDSALYLCASSLGLTGLSNQPQHFGDGTRLSIL.

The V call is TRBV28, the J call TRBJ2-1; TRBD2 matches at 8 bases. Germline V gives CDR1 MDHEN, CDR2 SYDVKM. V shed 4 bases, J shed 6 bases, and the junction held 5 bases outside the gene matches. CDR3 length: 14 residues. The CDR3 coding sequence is TGTGCCAGCAGTTCCGCGGGAGGTTTCAATGAGCAGTTCTTC. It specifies CASSSAGGFNEQFF.

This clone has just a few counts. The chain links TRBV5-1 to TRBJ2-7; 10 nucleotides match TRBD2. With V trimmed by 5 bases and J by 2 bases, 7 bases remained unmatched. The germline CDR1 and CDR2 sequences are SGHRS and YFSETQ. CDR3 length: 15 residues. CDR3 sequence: CASRPGLAVTYEQYF. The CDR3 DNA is TGCGCCAGCAGGCCTGGACTAGCGGTTACCTACGAGCAGTACTTC.

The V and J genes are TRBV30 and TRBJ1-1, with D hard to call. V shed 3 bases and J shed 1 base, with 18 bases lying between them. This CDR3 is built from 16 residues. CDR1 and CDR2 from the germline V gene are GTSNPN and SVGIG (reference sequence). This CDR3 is CAWRDPSRGQNTEAFF. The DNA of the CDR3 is TGTGCCTGGAGAGATCCCTCTAGAGGGCAGAACACTGAAGCTTTCTTT.

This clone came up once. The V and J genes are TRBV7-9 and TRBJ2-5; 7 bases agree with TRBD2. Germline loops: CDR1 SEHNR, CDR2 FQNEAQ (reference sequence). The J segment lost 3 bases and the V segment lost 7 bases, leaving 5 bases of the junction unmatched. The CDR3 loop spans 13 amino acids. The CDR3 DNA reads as TGTGCCAGCAACGTGGGGGGGGAAGAGACCCAGTACTTC. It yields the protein CASNVGGEETQYF.

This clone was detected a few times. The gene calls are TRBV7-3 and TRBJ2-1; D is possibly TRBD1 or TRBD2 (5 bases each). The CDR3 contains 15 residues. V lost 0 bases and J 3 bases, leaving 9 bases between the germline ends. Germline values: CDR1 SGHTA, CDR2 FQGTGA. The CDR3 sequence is CASSLTWDGYNEQFF. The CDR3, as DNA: TGTGCCAGCAGCTTAACTTGGGACGGCTACAATGAGCAGTTCTTC.

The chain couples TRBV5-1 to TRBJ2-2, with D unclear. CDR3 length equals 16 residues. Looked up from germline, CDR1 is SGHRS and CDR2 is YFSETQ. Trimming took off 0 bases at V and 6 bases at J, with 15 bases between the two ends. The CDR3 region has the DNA TGCGCCAGCAGCTTGGGGCGCCTACCTAGGCCCGGGGAGCTGTTTTTT. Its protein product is CASSLGRLPRPGELFF. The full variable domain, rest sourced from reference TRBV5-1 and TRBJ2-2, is KAGVTQTPRYLIKTRGQQVTLSCSPISGHRSVSWYQQTPGQGLQFLFEYFSETQRNKGNFPGRFSGRQFSNSRSEMNVSTLELGDSALYLCASSLGRLPRPGELFFGEGSRLTVL.

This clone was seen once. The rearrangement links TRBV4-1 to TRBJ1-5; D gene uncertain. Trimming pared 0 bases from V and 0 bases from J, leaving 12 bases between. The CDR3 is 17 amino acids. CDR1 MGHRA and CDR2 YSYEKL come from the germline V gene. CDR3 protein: CASSQEGSSYSNQPQHF. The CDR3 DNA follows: TGCGCCAGCAGCCAAGAGGGGAGTTCGTATAGCAATCAGCCCCAGCATTTT.

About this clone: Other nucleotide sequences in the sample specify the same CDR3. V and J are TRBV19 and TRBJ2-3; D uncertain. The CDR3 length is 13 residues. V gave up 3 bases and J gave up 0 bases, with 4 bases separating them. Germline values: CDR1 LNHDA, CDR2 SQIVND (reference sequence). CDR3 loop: CASSIQSTDTQYF. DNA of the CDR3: TGTGCCAGTAGTATCCAGAGCACAGATACGCAGTATTTT.

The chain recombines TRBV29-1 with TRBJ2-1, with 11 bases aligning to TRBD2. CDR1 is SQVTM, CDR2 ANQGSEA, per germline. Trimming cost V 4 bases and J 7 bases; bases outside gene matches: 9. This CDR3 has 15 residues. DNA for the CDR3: TGCAGCGTTGGGAATGGGCCTAGCGGGAGGAATGAGCAGTTCTTC. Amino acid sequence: CSVGNGPSGRNEQFF.

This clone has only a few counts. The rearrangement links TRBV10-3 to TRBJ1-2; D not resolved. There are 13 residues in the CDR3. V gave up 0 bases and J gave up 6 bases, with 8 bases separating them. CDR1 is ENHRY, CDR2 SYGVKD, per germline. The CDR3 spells CAISESMYDGYTF. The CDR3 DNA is TGTGCCATCAGTGAGTCGATGTACGATGGCTACACCTTC.

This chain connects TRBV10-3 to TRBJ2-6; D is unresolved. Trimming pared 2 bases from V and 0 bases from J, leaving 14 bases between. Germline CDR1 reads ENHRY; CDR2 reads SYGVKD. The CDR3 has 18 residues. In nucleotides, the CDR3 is TGTGCCATCAGTGAGCGGACGCAGGAGTTCTCTGGGGCCAACGTCCTGACTTTC. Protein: CAISERTQEFSGANVLTF.

The CDR3 loop is CASSWGQNEQYF. For the CDR3, the DNA is TGTGCCAGCAGCTGGGGACAGAACGAGCAGTACTTC. The rearrangement joins TRBV5-4 to TRBJ2-7; 7 bases agree with TRBD1. Germline loops: CDR1 SGHNT, CDR2 YYREEE (reference sequence). With 3 bases clipped from V and 5 bases from J, the junction kept 2 bases outside the gene matches. CDR3 length: 12 amino acids.

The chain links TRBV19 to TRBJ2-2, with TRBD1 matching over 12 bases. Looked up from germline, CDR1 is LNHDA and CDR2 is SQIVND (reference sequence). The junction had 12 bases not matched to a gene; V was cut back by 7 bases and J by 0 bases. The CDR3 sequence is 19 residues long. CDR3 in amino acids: CASKSPGQGATSNTGELFF. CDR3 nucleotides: TGTGCCAGTAAATCCCCGGGACAGGGGGCCACTTCGAACACCGGGGAGCTGTTTTTT.

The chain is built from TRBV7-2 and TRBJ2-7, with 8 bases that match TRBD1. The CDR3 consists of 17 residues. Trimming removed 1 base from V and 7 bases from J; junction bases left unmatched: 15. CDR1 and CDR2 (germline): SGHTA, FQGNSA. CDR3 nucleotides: TGTGCCAGCAGCTTAGAACCCGGGCGGCAGGGGGCGAATGAGCAGTACTTC. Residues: CASSLEPGRQGANEQYF.

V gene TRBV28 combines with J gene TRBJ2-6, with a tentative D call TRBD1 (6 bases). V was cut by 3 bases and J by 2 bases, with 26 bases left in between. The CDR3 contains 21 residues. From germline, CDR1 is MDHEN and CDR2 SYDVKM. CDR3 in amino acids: CASSLPRSRTVSIPGANVLTF. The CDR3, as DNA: TGTGCCAGCAGTTTGCCCCGGTCTCGGACAGTCTCCATACCTGGGGCCAACGTCCTGACTTTC.

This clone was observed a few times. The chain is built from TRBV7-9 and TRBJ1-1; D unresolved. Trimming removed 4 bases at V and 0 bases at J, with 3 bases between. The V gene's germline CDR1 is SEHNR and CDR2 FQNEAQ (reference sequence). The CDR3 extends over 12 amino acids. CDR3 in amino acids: CASSWVNTEAFF. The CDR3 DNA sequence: TGTGCCAGCAGCTGGGTGAACACTGAAGCTTTCTTT.

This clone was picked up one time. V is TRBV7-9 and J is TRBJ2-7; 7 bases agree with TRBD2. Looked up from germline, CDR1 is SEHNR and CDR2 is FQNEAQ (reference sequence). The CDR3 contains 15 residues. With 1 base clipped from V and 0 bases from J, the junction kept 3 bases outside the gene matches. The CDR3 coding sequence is TGTGCCAGCAGCTTAGATGGGGGGGGCTCCTACGAGCAGTACTTC. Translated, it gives CASSLDGGGSYEQYF.

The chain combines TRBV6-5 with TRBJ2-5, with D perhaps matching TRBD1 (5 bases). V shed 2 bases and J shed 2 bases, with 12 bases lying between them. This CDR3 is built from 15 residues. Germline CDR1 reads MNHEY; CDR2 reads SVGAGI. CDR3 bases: TGTGCCAGCAGTTACGTTGGGGCCCCTCAAGAGACCCAGTACTTC. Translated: CASSYVGAPQETQYF.

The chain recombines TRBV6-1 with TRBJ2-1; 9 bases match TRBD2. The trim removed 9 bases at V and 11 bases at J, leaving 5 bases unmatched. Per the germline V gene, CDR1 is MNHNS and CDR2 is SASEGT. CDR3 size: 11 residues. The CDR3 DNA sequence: TGTGCCAGTAATAGCGGGGGACAGCAGTTCTTC. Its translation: CASNSGGQQFF.

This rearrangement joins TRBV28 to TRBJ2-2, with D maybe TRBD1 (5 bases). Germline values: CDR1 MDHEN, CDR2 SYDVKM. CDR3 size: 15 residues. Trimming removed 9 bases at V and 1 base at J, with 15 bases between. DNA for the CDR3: TGTGCCAGTCTTCCTGGGGCAGGGAACACCGGGGAGCTGTTTTTT. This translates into CASLPGAGNTGELFF. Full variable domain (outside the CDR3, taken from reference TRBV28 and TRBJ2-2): DVKVTQSSRYLVKRTGEKVFLECVQDMDHENMFWYRQDPGLGLRLIYFSYDVKMKEKGDIPEGYSVSREKKERFSLILESASTNQTSMYLCASLPGAGNTGELFFGEGSRLTVL.

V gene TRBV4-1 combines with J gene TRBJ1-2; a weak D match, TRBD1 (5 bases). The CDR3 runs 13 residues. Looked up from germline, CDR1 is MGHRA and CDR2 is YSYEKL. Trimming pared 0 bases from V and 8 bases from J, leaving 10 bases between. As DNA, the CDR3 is TGCGCCAGCAGCCAAGAACCGGGGGTCGGCTACACCTTC. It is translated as CASSQEPGVGYTF.

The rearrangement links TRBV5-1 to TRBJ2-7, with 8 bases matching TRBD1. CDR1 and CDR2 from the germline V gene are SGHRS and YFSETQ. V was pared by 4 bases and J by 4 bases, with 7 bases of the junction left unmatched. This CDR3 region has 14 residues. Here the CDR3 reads CASSLGQAGYEQYF. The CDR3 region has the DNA TGCGCCAGCAGCCTGGGACAGGCTGGGTACGAGCAGTACTTC.

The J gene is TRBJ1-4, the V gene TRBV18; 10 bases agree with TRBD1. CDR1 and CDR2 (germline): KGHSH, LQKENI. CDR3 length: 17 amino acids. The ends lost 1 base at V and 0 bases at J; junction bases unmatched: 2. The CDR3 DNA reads TGTGCCAGCTCACCACGACAGGGGGCACCAACTAATGAAAAACTGTTTTTT. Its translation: CASSPRQGAPTNEKLFF.

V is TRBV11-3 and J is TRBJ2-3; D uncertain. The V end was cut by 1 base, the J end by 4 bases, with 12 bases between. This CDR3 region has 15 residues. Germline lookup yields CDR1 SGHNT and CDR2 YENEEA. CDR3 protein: CASSLASQEADTQYF. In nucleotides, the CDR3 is TGTGCCAGCAGCTTAGCGTCACAAGAAGCAGATACGCAGTATTTT. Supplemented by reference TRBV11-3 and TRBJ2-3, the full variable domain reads EAGVVQSPRYKIIEKKQPVAFWCNPISGHNTLYWYLQNLGQGPELLIRYENEEAVDDSQLPKDRFSAERLKGVDSTLKIQPAELGDSAVYLCASSLASQEADTQYFGPGTRLTVL.